This T cell receptor (beta chain) was retrieved from a study of blood T cell repertoires in COVID-19. Germline values: CDR1 GTSNPN, CDR2 SVGIG (reference sequence). V was pared by 1 base and J by 0 bases, with 10 bases between. The CDR3 extends over 15 amino acids. As handled by the study authors: Reference gene primers were amplified, and this amplification served to estimate nucleated cell counts. Repertoires were generated with immunoSEQ multiplex PCR, while TCRdb's copy carries only in-frame clones and drops some. The V and J calls and clone size were taken over from that table, and D and trimming were inferred from the DNA. The sample has roughly 250,000 clones; 65% to 85% are singletons.

The rearrangement joins TRBV30 to TRBJ1-3; maybe TRBD1 (5 bases). The sequencing input was peripheral blood. The receptor was isolated from a man aged 35 to 55 with active or convalescent COVID-19. The CDR3, as DNA: TGTGCCTGGAGTGCTGGGGCGAGCTCTGGAAACACCATATATTTT. Residues: CAWSAGASSGNTIYF.